Following are 32 T cell receptor beta chains from one sample sequenced in a study of shared clonotypes between healthy human individuals. Clones were sequenced by immunoSEQ multiplex PCR, and TCRdb holds only the in-frame ones, with some missing. This table holds about 2.5 million clones, about 90% found once. What was sequenced was naive CD4+ T cells from PBMCs. The subset is: CD45RA+ positively selected. Source of these receptors: a man aged 18 to 29 in good health. Some clones in this sample may be carry-over from other donors' samples.

With respect to this clone: Distinct nucleotide sequences in the sample also encode this CDR3. The genes are TRBV2 and TRBJ1-1; D is perhaps TRBD1 (6 bases). Germline V gives CDR1 SNHLY, CDR2 FYNNEI. The V and J ends lost 5 bases and 1 base respectively, with 8 bases between them. There are 13 residues in the CDR3. The CDR3 protein is CASSRDTNTEAFF. The CDR3 DNA is TGTGCCAGCAGTCGGGACACGAACACTGAAGCTTTCTTT.

The chain combines TRBV5-4 with TRBJ1-2; a weak D match, TRBD1 (5 bases). This CDR3 has 15 residues. Germline V CDR1 and CDR2: SGHNT, YYREEE (reference sequence). The V end lost 1 base, the J end lost 2 bases, and 12 bases lay between the germline ends. The CDR3 region has the DNA TGTGCCAGCAGCTTGCAGGGCTCGGGGAACTATGGCTACACCTTC. Translation: CASSLQGSGNYGYTF. The complete variable domain, with remaining parts taken from reference TRBV5-4 and TRBJ1-2, reads ETGVTQSPTHLIKTRGQQVTLRCSSQSGHNTVSWYQQALGQGPQFIFQYYREEENGRGNFPPRFSGLQFPNYSSELNVNALELDDSALYLCASSLQGSGNYGYTFGSGTRLTVV.

The chain joins TRBV5-1 to TRBJ1-1; 7 bases map to TRBD1. CDR3 length: 14 amino acids. Germline V gene sequence: CDR1 SGHRS, CDR2 YFSETQ. Trimming cost V 4 bases and J 4 bases; bases outside gene matches: 7. CDR3 nucleotide sequence: TGCGCCAGCAGCCGCGACCAGGGGGTCACTGAAGCTTTCTTT. This encodes CASSRDQGVTEAFF.

A word on this clone: This specimen includes other DNA sequences encoding the same CDR3. CDR3 loop: CASSLAQGRQETQYF. CDR3 sequence (DNA): TGCGCCAGCAGCTTGGCCCAGGGGAGGCAAGAGACCCAGTACTTC. This chain links TRBV5-1 with TRBJ2-5; D may be TRBD1 or TRBD2 (6 bases each). The CDR3 totals 15 residues. CDR1 and CDR2 (germline): SGHRS, YFSETQ. The V gene lost 0 bases and the J gene lost 2 bases, with 11 bases spanning the gap.

The V and J genes are TRBV28 and TRBJ2-7, with TRBD2 identical over 14 bases. J lost 2 bases, V lost 2 bases, and 8 bases had no gene match. The CDR3 runs to 18 residues. CDR1 is MDHEN and CDR2 is SYDVKM in the germline V gene. DNA of the CDR3: TGTGCCAGCAGTTTAAAGACTAGCGGGAGGGCCGCTACCTACGAGCAGTACTTC. This codes for CASSLKTSGRAATYEQYF.

This clone showed up just a few times. V usage is TRBV29-1 and J usage is TRBJ1-1, with TRBD1 matching over 9 bases. Germline V gene lookup returns CDR1 SQVTM and CDR2 ANQGSEA. V trimming: 7 bases; J trimming: 5 bases; junction bases outside the gene matches: 8. This CDR3 is 13 amino acids long. The CDR3 loop is CSGSGTGHTEAFF. The CDR3 bases are TGCAGCGGATCCGGGACAGGGCATACTGAAGCTTTCTTT. Looking up the rest from reference TRBV29-1 and TRBJ1-1 gives the full variable domain: SAVISQKPSRDICQRGTSLTIQCQVDSQVTMMFWYRQQPGQSLTLIATANQGSEATYESGFVIDKFPISRPNLTFSTLTVSNMSPEDSSIYLCSGSGTGHTEAFFGQGTRLTVV.

The rearrangement uses TRBV14 and TRBJ2-3; the D is unclear. Germline CDR1 is SGHDN and CDR2 is FVKESK. With 4 bases removed from V and 1 base from J, the gap between germline ends came to 9 bases. This CDR3 region has 14 residues. For the CDR3, the DNA is TGTGCCAGCAGCCCAAGGGTTCGCACAGATACGCAGTATTTT. It yields the protein CASSPRVRTDTQYF. The full variable domain, its missing parts supplied by reference TRBV14 and TRBJ2-3, is EAGVTQFPSHSVIEKGQTVTLRCDPISGHDNLYWYRRVMGKEIKFLLHFVKESKQDESGMPNNRFLAERTGGTYSTLKVQPAELEDSGVYFCASSPRVRTDTQYFGPGTRLTVL.

For this clone: Distinct nucleotide sequences in the sample also encode this CDR3. The chain couples TRBV11-3 to TRBJ2-1; 9 bases line up with TRBD1. CDR3 size: 14 residues. The germline V gene encodes CDR1 SGHNT and CDR2 YENEEA. The junction had 1 base not matched to a gene; V was cut back by 3 bases and J by 4 bases. CDR3 nucleotide sequence: TGTGCCAGCAGCTTGACAGGGGGATACAATGAGCAGTTCTTC. Its protein product is CASSLTGGYNEQFF.

A word on this clone: The same CDR3 can be traced to other DNA sequences in this sample. V gene TRBV18 combines with J gene TRBJ2-5, with D perhaps matching TRBD2 (5 bases). CDR3 size: 13 residues. The ends were cut back, 4 bases at V and 1 base at J, with 7 bases in the middle. CDR1 is KGHSH, CDR2 LQKENI, per germline. The CDR3 nucleotides read TGTGCCAGCTCACAAGGGAGCCAAGAGACCCAGTACTTC. The encoded protein is CASSQGSQETQYF.

This clone has a single count. This chain uses TRBV28 with TRBJ2-5, with TRBD2 as a possible D gene (6 bases). This CDR3 region has 15 residues. Deletions cut 2 bases from V and 4 bases from J, with 14 bases between. CDR1 is MDHEN and CDR2 is SYDVKM in the germline V gene. CDR3 nucleotides: TGTGCCAGCAGTTTAGCGGGATACCCCCCAGAGACCCAGTACTTC. It yields the protein CASSLAGYPPETQYF.

This sequence joins TRBV9 and TRBJ2-3, with TRBD2 identical over 14 bases. There are 16 residues in the CDR3. V lost 4 bases, J lost 1 base, and 2 bases stayed unmatched. Germline values: CDR1 SGDLS, CDR2 YYNGEE. The CDR3 loop reads CASSTGLAGGTDTQYF. The CDR3 region has the DNA TGTGCCAGCAGCACGGGACTAGCGGGAGGCACAGATACGCAGTATTTT.

The chain couples TRBV5-1 to TRBJ1-2; 8 nucleotides agree with TRBD1. The CDR3 consists of 14 residues. V shed 3 bases and J 7 bases; nucleotides not matched to a gene: 8. CDR1 is SGHRS and CDR2 is YFSETQ in the germline V gene. This CDR3 reads CASSYDRGRGGYTF. The CDR3 region has the DNA TGCGCCAGCAGCTATGACAGGGGCCGGGGTGGCTACACCTTC.

Note on this clone: Different DNA sequences within this sample yield the same CDR3. The chain uses TRBV5-1 and TRBJ1-5; D call uncertain. Trimming pared 0 bases from V and 6 bases from J, leaving 13 bases between. The CDR3 runs 15 residues. Germline CDR1 and CDR2: SGHRS and YFSETQ. The DNA for the CDR3 is TGCGCCAGCAGCTTGGGGACGGCAGGCGGTCAGCCCCAGCATTTT. This encodes CASSLGTAGGQPQHF.

The chain carries TRBV25-1 and TRBJ2-5, with D perhaps matching TRBD1 (6 bases). Trimming shortened V by 2 bases and J by 2 bases, and 15 bases separated the two germline ends. CDR1 and CDR2 from the germline V gene are MGHDK and SYGVNS. This CDR3 has 16 residues. CDR3 region: CASSELDGTLQETQYF. The CDR3 DNA reads as TGTGCCAGCAGTGAACTAGACGGGACACTTCAAGAGACCCAGTACTTC.

The rearrangement links TRBV30 to TRBJ1-3; D gene ambiguous. The length of the CDR3 is 13 residues. Trimming left V 5 bases short and J 0 bases short, with 8 bases between. Germline CDR1 and CDR2: GTSNPN and SVGIG (reference sequence). CDR3 amino acids: CAWVTPSGNTIYF. The CDR3 nucleotides read TGTGCCTGGGTTACACCCTCTGGAAACACCATATATTTT.

The chain uses TRBV28 and TRBJ1-5; no definite D call. Germline V CDR1 and CDR2: MDHEN, SYDVKM. Trimming took off 1 base at V and 0 bases at J, with 7 bases between the two ends. This CDR3 has 15 amino acids. Here the CDR3 DNA reads TGTGCCAGCAGTTTATTATCCGGTAGCAATCAGCCCCAGCATTTT. Translated: CASSLLSGSNQPQHF.

A note on this clone: Other DNA sequences in the same sample also yield this CDR3. This chain joins TRBV7-3 and TRBJ2-2, with a weak D call TRBD2 (6 bases). Trimming shortened V by 5 bases and J by 0 bases, and 13 bases separated the two germline ends. This CDR3 has 16 amino acids. Germline V CDR1 and CDR2: SGHTA, FQGTGA. CDR3 sequence (DNA): TGTGCCAGCAGCCTAAATGCGGGGACGAACACCGGGGAGCTGTTTTTT. This translates into CASSLNAGTNTGELFF.

This clone was seen a single time. The chain links TRBV27 to TRBJ2-5; the match to TRBD1 covers 7 bases. Matching the DNA end better, TRBJ2-7 makes the J call doubtful. Germline V lookup: CDR1 MNHEY, CDR2 SMNVEV (reference sequence). The length of the CDR3 is 14 residues. The DNA for the CDR3 is TGTGCCAGCAGTTTCCGGGCAGGGGGCTACGAGCAGTACTTC. Its protein is CASSFRAGGYEQYF.

The V gene is TRBV28, the J gene TRBJ2-5; D perhaps matches TRBD1 (7 bases). The J call may not be correct, given that the DNA end is closer to TRBJ2-7. CDR3 length: 15 residues. Per the germline V gene, CDR1 is MDHEN and CDR2 is SYDVKM. CDR3 sequence reads: CASSGGGYRPYEQYF. The CDR3 region has the DNA TGTGCCAGCAGCGGAGGGGGCTATCGACCCTACGAGCAGTACTTC.

This chain uses TRBV9 with TRBJ2-2, with TRBD1 matching 8 bases. Germline V CDR1 and CDR2: SGDLS, YYNGEE. This CDR3 has 16 amino acids. J lost 1 base, V lost 4 bases, and 6 bases had no gene match. CDR3 coding DNA: TGTGCCAGCAGCTCAAGGGGGACAGGGAACACCGGGGAGCTGTTTTTT. Protein sequence: CASSSRGTGNTGELFF.

This clone has just one count. V usage is TRBV5-1 and J usage is TRBJ1-1; no definite D call. The CDR3 totals 13 residues. Trimming shortened V by 4 bases and J by 1 base, and 8 bases separated the two germline ends. Germline values: CDR1 SGHRS, CDR2 YFSETQ. The chain's CDR3 is CASSGDPNTEAFF. The CDR3 nucleotides read TGCGCCAGCAGCGGAGACCCGAACACTGAAGCTTTCTTT.

The rearrangement links TRBV5-5 to TRBJ1-2; D is undetermined. The CDR3 extends over 13 amino acids. The V end lost 4 bases, the J end lost 4 bases, and 11 bases lay between the germline ends. Germline CDR1 is SGHKS and CDR2 is YYEKEE (reference sequence). The CDR3 DNA follows: TGTGCCAGCAGCCCCATGGCCAGCTATGGCTACACCTTC. Residues: CASSPMASYGYTF.

Worth noting for this clone: The sample holds other DNA sequences that translate to the same CDR3. The V and J genes are TRBV6-4 and TRBJ2-7, with TRBD1 matching over 7 bases. The V segment lost 5 bases and the J segment 0 bases; nucleotides outside the gene matches: 4. CDR3 length: 14 amino acids. Germline lookup yields CDR1 MRHNA and CDR2 SNTAGT. The CDR3 sequence: CASSPDRSSYEQYF. CDR3 nucleotides: TGTGCCAGCAGTCCGGACAGGAGCTCCTACGAGCAGTACTTC.

This chain connects TRBV11-2 to TRBJ2-3; 7 bases fit TRBD2. CDR1 is SGHAT, CDR2 FQNNGV, per germline. The V gene end was trimmed by 4 bases and the J gene end by 5 bases; junction bases not matched to a gene: 12. CDR3 length equals 16 residues. The CDR3 nucleotides read TGTGCCAGCAGCTCCCGGTCGGCTAGCGGAAAAGATACGCAGTATTTT. Its translation is CASSSRSASGKDTQYF.

The chain carries TRBV7-3 and TRBJ2-7; 8 bases match TRBD2. V gave up 4 bases and J gave up 6 bases; unmatched junction bases: 5. Germline V CDR1 and CDR2: SGHTA, FQGTGA. The CDR3 has 13 residues. CDR3 protein: CASSSRGGTEQYF. The CDR3 DNA follows: TGTGCCAGCAGCTCCCGGGGGGGAACCGAGCAGTACTTC.

The rearrangement joins TRBV13 to TRBJ1-1, with D possibly being TRBD1 (6 bases). The CDR3 runs 14 residues. Looked up from germline, CDR1 is PRHDT and CDR2 is FYEKMQ (reference sequence). Trimming shortened V by 5 bases and J by 5 bases, and 15 bases separated the two germline ends. The CDR3 loop is CASSERGRRTEAFF. CDR3 in DNA: TGTGCCAGCAGCGAGCGGGGGCGCCGGACTGAAGCTTTCTTT.

Comment on this clone: This CDR3 is also generated by other DNA sequences in the sample. In nucleotides, the CDR3 is TGTGCCAGCAGTGGAGGACTAGCGGGTGACTACGAGCAGTACTTC. Protein sequence: CASSGGLAGDYEQYF. The chain is built from TRBV6-1 and TRBJ2-7, with 11 positions matching TRBD2. This CDR3 has 15 residues. V was pared by 4 bases and J by 3 bases, with 5 bases of the junction left unmatched. Germline CDR1 is MNHNS and CDR2 is SASEGT.

The chain has TRBV6-5 and TRBJ2-1; maybe TRBD2 (6 bases). This CDR3 region has 12 residues. Germline V gene lookup returns CDR1 MNHEY and CDR2 SVGAGI. Trimming removed 5 bases at V and 11 bases at J, with 13 bases between. The CDR3 DNA reads TGTGCCAGCAGTGCCCGGGACTCGCAGCAGTTCTTC. Encoded protein: CASSARDSQQFF.

The V gene is TRBV4-2, the J gene TRBJ1-3; 7 positions match TRBD1. From germline, CDR1 is LGHNA and CDR2 YNFKEQ. Trimming removed 4 bases from V and 2 bases from J; junction bases left unmatched: 8. CDR3 length equals 16 residues. The CDR3 is CASSPTTGKTGNTIYF. The CDR3 DNA reads as TGTGCCAGCAGCCCAACGACAGGGAAGACTGGAAACACCATATATTTT.

Details on this clone: This CDR3 is also generated by other DNA sequences in the sample. The V and J genes are TRBV6-5 and TRBJ1-2, with 8 positions matching TRBD1. There are 13 residues in the CDR3. Looked up from germline, CDR1 is MNHEY and CDR2 is SVGAGI. V shed 2 bases, J shed 7 bases, and the junction held 3 bases outside the gene matches. CDR3 residues: CASSYGDRGGYTF. CDR3 sequence (DNA): TGTGCCAGCAGTTACGGAGACAGGGGTGGCTACACCTTC.

This clone appeared once. The rearrangement links TRBV28 to TRBJ1-4; 7 positions agree with TRBD1. This CDR3 has 14 residues. Germline V gives CDR1 MDHEN, CDR2 SYDVKM. The J segment lost 4 bases and the V segment lost 5 bases, leaving 4 bases of the junction unmatched. The CDR3, as DNA: TGTGCCAGCAGTATAGGGACAGTTAATGAAAAACTGTTTTTT. Its translation is CASSIGTVNEKLFF.

CDR3 amino acids: CASSLSRIWVNQPQHF. Here the CDR3 DNA reads TGTGCCAGCAGTTTATCACGGATTTGGGTCAATCAGCCCCAGCATTTT. The chain couples TRBV27 to TRBJ1-5; D call uncertain. The CDR3 contains 16 residues. The germline gives CDR1 MNHEY, CDR2 SMNVEV (reference sequence). The V and J ends lost 0 bases and 3 bases respectively, with 12 bases between them.